This TCR beta chain emerged from a study of CD4 and CD8 cells across lung adenocarcinoma regions. This clonotype is labeled medium-sized. Samples came from patients with localized non-small cell lung adenocarcinoma. One entry per CDR3 protein, called by TCRdb with MiXCR from the PCR reads. The sample contains some 11,000 distinct CDR3 sequences, approximately 53% of which appear only once. The CDR3 has 16 residues. Looked up from germline, CDR1 is MNHNS and CDR2 is SASEGT. The sample consisted of CD4+ T cells from the center of a lung tumor. V usage is TRBV6-1 and J usage is TRBJ2-5; 11 bases are shared with TRBD1. The closer fit of TRBJ2-7 to the DNA end suggests the J call may be wrong. This clonotype originated in a male donor with lung adenocarcinoma. The CD4 and CD8 labels of this study may be unreliable. Here the CDR3 DNA reads TGTGCCAGCACTCCGGAAGGGGGGACAGGGGGGCACGAGCAGTACTTC. The encoded protein is CASTPEGGTGGHEQYF.